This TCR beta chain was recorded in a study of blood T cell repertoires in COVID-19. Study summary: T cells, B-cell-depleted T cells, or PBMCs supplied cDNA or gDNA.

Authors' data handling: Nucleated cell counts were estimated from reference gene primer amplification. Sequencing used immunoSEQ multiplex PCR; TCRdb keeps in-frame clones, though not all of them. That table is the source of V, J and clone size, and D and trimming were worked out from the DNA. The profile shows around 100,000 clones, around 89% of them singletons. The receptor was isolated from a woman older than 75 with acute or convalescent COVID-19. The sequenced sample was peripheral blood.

Written as DNA, the CDR3 is TGCGCCAGCAGCCAAGACCCGACAGGGGTAGGGGCCAACGTCCTGACTTTC. Translating gives CASSQDPTGVGANVLTF. The chain couples TRBV4-1 to TRBJ2-6; 8 bases line up with TRBD1. Germline CDR1 MGHRA, CDR2 YSYEKL. This CDR3 spans 17 amino acids. J gave up 4 bases and V 0 bases, and 5 bases lay outside the gene matches.